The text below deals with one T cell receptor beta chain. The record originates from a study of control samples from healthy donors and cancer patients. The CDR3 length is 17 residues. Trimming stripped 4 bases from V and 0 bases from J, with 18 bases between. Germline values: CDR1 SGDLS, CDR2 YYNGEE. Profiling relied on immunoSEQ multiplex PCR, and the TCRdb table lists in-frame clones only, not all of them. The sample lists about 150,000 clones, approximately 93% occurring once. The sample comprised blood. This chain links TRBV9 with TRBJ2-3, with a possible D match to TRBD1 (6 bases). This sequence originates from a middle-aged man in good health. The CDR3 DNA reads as TGTGCCAGCAGCCCCCGGACTGACAGGCGCAGCACAGATACGCAGTATTTT. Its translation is CASSPRTDRRSTDTQYF. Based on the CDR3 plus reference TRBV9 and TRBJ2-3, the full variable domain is DSGVTQTPKHLITATGQRVTLRCSPRSGDLSVYWYQQSLDQGLQFLIQYYNGEERAKGNILERFSAQQFPDLHSELNLSSLELGDSALYFCASSPRTDRRSTDTQYFGPGTRLTVL.